Described below is a single TCR beta chain sequence and its context. Its antigen is unknown. This sample is drawn from a study of siplizumab effects on memory and regulatory T cells. TCRdb's table, derived via immunoSEQ multiplex PCR, lists solely in-frame clones and lacks some. The sample yields some 100,000 clones, about nine tenths seen once. Study results and limitations: The average Treg-derived proportion among mappable alloreactive CD4+ clones was 68.8% with siplizumab versus 25% to 30% in controls. Contribution to the alloresponse seemed major for naive T cells, which also seemed more diverse than memory cells.

Sequencing was carried out using non-Treg CD4+ T cells sorted from blood. This clonotype was obtained from a human donor in good health.

The CDR3 is CSVRGEGQPQHF. In nucleotides, the CDR3 is TGCAGCGTTAGAGGAGAGGGTCAGCCCCAGCATTTT. The chain has TRBV29-1 and TRBJ1-5, with D unresolved. The germline gives CDR1 SQVTM, CDR2 ANQGSEA. The CDR3 is 12 amino acids. V shed 5 bases and J shed 6 bases, with 11 bases lying between them.